The rows below give T cell receptor beta chains drawn from one sample of a study of shared clonotypes between healthy human individuals. TCRdb's table, derived via immunoSEQ multiplex PCR, lists solely in-frame clones and lacks some. Of some 1,900,000 clones in the sample, 85% to 95% are singletons; the top ten hold less than 1.5%. Sequenced: naive CD8+ T cells sorted from blood. These receptors were taken from a man in his late teens or twenties in good health. Both conserved end residues are part of each CDR3. D genes are given only for firm matches. Size values are once, few and many counts, or a class for expanded clones, and some rows have none.

CDR3nt,CDR3aa,j_gene,d_gene,v_gene,abundance
TGTGCCAGCAGTATCGACCGCTTTGGGACGCAGTATTTT,CASSIDRFGTQYF,TRBJ2-3,-,TRBV27,-
TGTGCCAGCAGTATTAGCGGGTACTCCTACGAGCAGTACTTC,CASSISGYSYEQYF,TRBJ2-7,TRBD2,TRBV27,once
TGTGCCAGCAGTTTATTATTTAGCGGGGCCGTTAGCACAGATACGCAGTATTTT,CASSLLFSGAVSTDTQYF,TRBJ2-3,TRBD2,TRBV27,-
TGTGCCAGCAGCTCCTACAGGGGTTCACCCCTCCACTTT,CASSSYRGSPLHF,TRBJ1-6,TRBD1,TRBV7-3,-
TGTGCCAGCAGTCGACTGGGGACAGGGTATGAAAAACTGTTTTTT,CASSRLGTGYEKLFF,TRBJ1-4,TRBD1,TRBV7-8,-
TGTGCCAGCAGCTGGACAGGGTTTGGGTCTTACGAGCAGTACTTC,CASSWTGFGSYEQYF,TRBJ2-7,TRBD1,TRBV5-6,once
TGTGCCAGCAGCGTAGCAGGGACTAGCGGATACGAGCAGTACTTC,CASSVAGTSGYEQYF,TRBJ2-7,TRBD2,TRBV9,-
TGTGCCAGCAGTCGGACAGGGCCATCAGAGACCCAGTACTTC,CASSRTGPSETQYF,TRBJ2-5,TRBD1,TRBV28,once
TGTGCCAGCAGTGAATATTACGAGACAGCGAACACTGAAGCTTTCTTT,CASSEYYETANTEAFF,TRBJ1-1,-,TRBV25-1,-
TGTGCCAGCAGCACCCGACAGACCCAGGGGGCGAACACTGAAGCTTTCTTT,CASSTRQTQGANTEAFF,TRBJ1-1,TRBD1,TRBV7-9,-
TGTGCCAGCAGTGGGCGGACTAGCGGGAGTAGTGAGCAGTTCTTC,CASSGRTSGSSEQFF,TRBJ2-1,TRBD2,TRBV6-1,-
TGTGCCAGCAGTCTACCTCCGGGCCTTAATCCGGAGCAGTACTTC,CASSLPPGLNPEQYF,TRBJ2-7,-,TRBV7-6,-
TGTGCCAGTGGACAGCCCCAGCATTTT,CASGQPQHF,TRBJ1-5,-,TRBV7-9,few
TGTGCCAGCAGCCGGGACTGGGACACAGATACGCAGTATTTT,CASSRDWDTDTQYF,TRBJ2-3,-,TRBV5-6,once
TGCACCAGCAGCCAAGATGATCTAGGGAGGGCCATGGAGACCCAGTACTTC,CTSSQDDLGRAMETQYF,TRBJ2-5,-,TRBV1,-
TGTGCCAGCAGCTTGGGACCGCTCGACGATACGCAGTATTTT,CASSLGPLDDTQYF,TRBJ2-3,-,TRBV5-6,-
TGTGCCAGCGCTTTATCAGGGATTGACTACGAGCAGTACTTC,CASALSGIDYEQYF,TRBJ2-7,-,TRBV7-6,-
TGTGCCAGCAGCTTAACTAACTGGAACCAAAGGGGTGAAAAACTGTTTTTT,CASSLTNWNQRGEKLFF,TRBJ1-4,-,TRBV7-6,-
TGCGCCAGCAGCCAAGAGTGGACAGAAACCTTCAGTCAGCCCCAGCATTTT,CASSQEWTETFSQPQHF,TRBJ1-5,-,TRBV4-1,-
TGTGCCAGCAGCTCAGGGAACGAGCAGTACTTC,CASSSGNEQYF,TRBJ2-7,-,TRBV11-3,-
TGTGCCAGCACCCCGCTAAGTCTAGCGGGGGACAATGAGCAGTTCTTC,CASTPLSLAGDNEQFF,TRBJ2-1,TRBD2,TRBV28,-
TGTGCCAGCAGACAACAGGGCTTCTCCTACGAGCAGTACTTC,CASRQQGFSYEQYF,TRBJ2-7,-,TRBV28,-
TGCGCCAGCAGCCCTCCGGGACTAGCGGGCCCTTTCACAGATACGCAGTATTTT,CASSPPGLAGPFTDTQYF,TRBJ2-3,TRBD2,TRBV5-1,-
TGTGCCAGCAGCTCGGACAGGGCGGTTTGGTACGAGCAGTACTTC,CASSSDRAVWYEQYF,TRBJ2-7,TRBD1,TRBV7-9,-
TGTGCCAGCAGCTTGTCAGGCACAGATACGCAGTATTTT,CASSLSGTDTQYF,TRBJ2-3,-,TRBV6-5,-
TGTGCCAGCAGCTACCTGGGCCGTAAGAACACCGGGGAGCTGTTTTTT,CASSYLGRKNTGELFF,TRBJ2-2,-,TRBV6-5,-
TGTGCCAGCAGCGTAGCGGGGTTGGGCACTGAAGCTTTCTTT,CASSVAGLGTEAFF,TRBJ1-1,-,TRBV9,-
TGCGCCAGCAGCCCTGGGGAGACCCAGTACTTC,CASSPGETQYF,TRBJ2-5,-,TRBV5-1,-
TGTGCCAGCAGCGGAACAGGGTTGGGGAATCAGCCCCAGCATTTT,CASSGTGLGNQPQHF,TRBJ1-5,-,TRBV7-9,-
TGCAGCGTGGTTTGGGCCGGGACAGGGGATTCTAGCAATCAGCCCCAGCATTTT,CSVVWAGTGDSSNQPQHF,TRBJ1-5,TRBD1,TRBV29-1,-
TGCGCCTGCTCCTCCGGGACAAGAATACTAGCGGGTCTATCACACTTC,CACSSGTRILAGLSHF,TRBJ2-4,TRBD2,TRBV5-1,-
TGCGCCAGCAGCCAGTATAGCGGGGTAGAGTACAATGAGCAGTTCTTC,CASSQYSGVEYNEQFF,TRBJ2-1,TRBD2,TRBV4-3,-